The 31 T cell receptor beta chains below come from one sample, sequenced in a study of long-term antiretroviral therapy in people with HIV. Assay version v3.0 of immunoSEQ was used, and it was run at survey level. Using immunoSEQ multiplex PCR, the repertoire was profiled, and TCRdb retains in-frame clones only, with some absent. The data hold under 30,000 clones, with around 81% observed a single time. The specimen was unsorted PBMCs, collected at the start of antiretroviral therapy, before treatment. Receptor source: a woman in her late teens or twenties with HIV.

The J gene is TRBJ1-5, the V gene TRBV5-1; the D gene is possibly TRBD1 (5 bases). The CDR3 covers 13 residues. Germline CDR1 and CDR2: SGHRS and YFSETQ. V was trimmed by 2 bases and J by 12 bases, leaving 15 bases between them. The CDR3 DNA follows: TGCGCCAGCAGCTTTGACGGGGGTCCGGTCCAGCATTTT. Amino acids: CASSFDGGPVQHF.

The genes are TRBV4-3 and TRBJ2-3; D could derive from TRBD1 or TRBD2 (6 bases each). The CDR3 runs 17 residues. V was pared by 0 bases and J by 0 bases, with 13 bases between. CDR1 is LGHNA and CDR2 is YSLEER in the germline V gene. The CDR3 sequence: CASSQDRTGASTDTQYF. CDR3 DNA: TGCGCCAGCAGCCAAGATCGGACGGGGGCTAGCACAGATACGCAGTATTTT.

The chain recombines TRBV5-4 with TRBJ2-3; the match to TRBD2 covers 7 bases. Germline CDR1 SGHNT, CDR2 YYREEE (reference sequence). The CDR3 runs 15 residues. V dropped 2 bases and J dropped 5; count of bases not matched to a gene: 8. DNA of the CDR3: TGTGCCAGCAGCTTCGTAGGCGGGAGAAAAGATACGCAGTATTTT. Its protein product is CASSFVGGRKDTQYF.

The V and J genes are TRBV6-4 and TRBJ2-2; maybe TRBD1 (5 bases). Germline V lookup: CDR1 MRHNA, CDR2 SNTAGT. The CDR3 is made up of 15 amino acids. V shed 5 bases and J shed 0 bases, with 10 bases lying between them. CDR3 nucleotides: TGTGCCAGCAGTAACAGGAATGCGAACACCGGGGAGCTGTTTTTT. Protein sequence: CASSNRNANTGELFF.

This clone appeared once. The chain uses TRBV2 and TRBJ2-3; 8 bases align to TRBD2. V lost 0 bases and J lost 2; bases outside the gene matches: 7. Germline values: CDR1 SNHLY, CDR2 FYNNEI. The CDR3 spans 17 residues. In DNA form, the CDR3 reads TGTGCCAGCAGTGAAGCGGGGAATAGCGGGGACACAGATACGCAGTATTTT. It encodes CASSEAGNSGDTDTQYF.

The chain has TRBV28 and TRBJ1-5; D gene uncertain. This CDR3 region has 14 residues. Trimming removed 5 bases from V and 4 bases from J, with 12 bases in between. Germline V gene lookup returns CDR1 MDHEN and CDR2 SYDVKM. The CDR3 sequence is CASSPWSGNQPQHF. The CDR3 bases are TGTGCCAGCAGTCCTTGGTCGGGGAATCAGCCCCAGCATTTT.

CDR3 in amino acids: CAISESGANVLTF. In DNA form, the CDR3 reads TGTGCCATCAGTGAGTCTGGGGCCAACGTCCTGACTTTC. The chain uses TRBV10-3 and TRBJ2-6; D is ambiguous. Germline V gene sequence: CDR1 ENHRY, CDR2 SYGVKD. This CDR3 spans 13 amino acids. Trimming removed 0 bases at V and 3 bases at J, with 0 bases between.

This clone was seen a single time. The V call is TRBV4-3, the J call TRBJ1-2; D might be TRBD1 (5 bases). CDR1 is LGHNA and CDR2 is YSLEER in the germline V gene. The CDR3 covers 18 residues. Between the trimmed V and J ends, which lost 1 base and 5 bases, there was a span of 23 bases. CDR3 protein: CASSQGASGAQKFYGYTF. The DNA for the CDR3 is TGCGCCAGCAGCCAAGGAGCAAGTGGGGCGCAGAAGTTTTATGGCTACACCTTC.

The J gene is TRBJ2-7, the V gene TRBV27; D not resolved. V was pared by 3 bases and J by 5 bases, with 11 bases between. Germline assignment: CDR1 MNHEY and CDR2 SMNVEV (reference sequence). This CDR3 has 13 amino acids. The DNA for the CDR3 is TGTGCCAGCAGTTTTTCCCCGACCGACGAGCAGTACTTC. Its protein is CASSFSPTDEQYF.

This clone was seen only a few times. J is TRBJ2-2 and V is TRBV28; D gene ambiguous. Germline lookup yields CDR1 MDHEN and CDR2 SYDVKM. The CDR3 runs 13 residues. Deletions cut 3 bases from V and 4 bases from J, with 6 bases between. This CDR3 reads CASSLTVTGELFF. The CDR3 DNA sequence: TGTGCCAGCAGTTTGACCGTCACCGGGGAGCTGTTTTTT.

V and J are TRBV7-2 and TRBJ2-7; no firm D call. V shed 6 bases and J shed 0 bases, with 12 bases lying between them. Germline-derived CDR1 and CDR2 are SGHTA and FQGNSA. The CDR3 sequence is 14 residues long. The CDR3 spells CASSPSLPSYEQYF. In nucleotides, the CDR3 is TGTGCCAGCAGTCCGAGCTTACCCTCCTACGAGCAGTACTTC.

This chain uses TRBV19 with TRBJ2-7, with D tentatively TRBD1 (5 bases). The V gene lost 2 bases and the J gene lost 5 bases, with 16 bases spanning the gap. Germline V CDR1 and CDR2: LNHDA, SQIVND (reference sequence). The CDR3 is 15 amino acids. This CDR3 is CASSIRAGQSNEQYF. As DNA, the CDR3 is TGTGCCAGTAGTATAAGGGCAGGGCAATCCAACGAGCAGTACTTC.

This clone was observed a single time. The chain recombines TRBV5-1 with TRBJ1-1; 9 bases map to TRBD1. V lost 4 bases, J lost 2 bases, and 9 bases stayed unmatched. Germline assignment: CDR1 SGHRS and CDR2 YFSETQ. CDR3 length: 16 residues. The CDR3 DNA reads as TGCGCCAGCAGCCTAGCCGGGACAGGGCTAAACACTGAAGCTTTCTTT. The encoded protein is CASSLAGTGLNTEAFF.

The gene calls are TRBV29-1 and TRBJ1-4; no clear D. This CDR3 has 13 residues. The V end was cut by 7 bases, the J end by 4 bases, with 13 bases between. CDR1 and CDR2 from the germline V gene are SQVTM and ANQGSEA. The CDR3 nucleotides read TGCAGCGGACGGGTCGATGGTAATGAAAAACTGTTTTTT. Translated, it gives CSGRVDGNEKLFF.

The CDR3 here is CASRDRTSRYEQYF. CDR3 nucleotides: TGTGCCAGCCGAGACCGGACTAGCAGGTACGAGCAGTACTTC. This chain uses TRBV28 with TRBJ2-7; 8 bases are shared with TRBD2. In germline, CDR1 is MDHEN, CDR2 SYDVKM. This CDR3 spans 14 amino acids. V trimming: 8 bases; J trimming: 4 bases; junction bases outside the gene matches: 10.

This chain uses TRBV29-1 with TRBJ2-7; TRBD2 matches 13 bases. The trim removed 7 bases at V and 0 bases at J, leaving 6 bases unmatched. The CDR3 length is 15 residues. The germline V gene has CDR1 SQVTM and CDR2 ANQGSEA. The CDR3 here is CSAAGTSGVSYEQYF. The CDR3 region has the DNA TGCAGCGCCGCCGGGACTAGCGGGGTCTCCTACGAGCAGTACTTC.

The rearrangement uses TRBV28 and TRBJ2-5; the match to TRBD2 covers 7 bases. The V segment lost 8 bases and the J segment 5 bases; nucleotides outside the gene matches: 5. This CDR3 spans 12 amino acids. The germline CDR1 and CDR2 sequences are MDHEN and SYDVKM. In nucleotides, the CDR3 is TGTGCCAGCGGGACTATCTGGGAGACCCAGTACTTC. This gives the protein CASGTIWETQYF.

The gene calls are TRBV2 and TRBJ1-1; D not certain. Germline CDR1 SNHLY, CDR2 FYNNEI. V was clipped by 8 bases and J by 0 bases, with 10 bases between them. This CDR3 comprises 13 residues. Here the CDR3 DNA reads TGTGCCAGCCCAAGGCAGATGAACACTGAAGCTTTCTTT. Protein sequence: CASPRQMNTEAFF.

J is TRBJ2-7 and V is TRBV28; 9 nucleotides align to TRBD2. Germline trimming cut 2 bases from V and 3 bases from J; bases unmatched to any gene: 11. Germline V gene data show CDR1 as MDHEN and CDR2 as SYDVKM. This CDR3 has 17 amino acids. The CDR3 nucleotides are TGTGCCAGCAGTTTAACCCCCCTTAGCGGGAGTGACTACGAGCAGTACTTC. Its translation: CASSLTPLSGSDYEQYF. Using reference TRBV28 and TRBJ2-7 for the parts outside the CDR3, the full variable domain is DVKVTQSSRYLVKRTGEKVFLECVQDMDHENMFWYRQDPGLGLRLIYFSYDVKMKEKGDIPEGYSVSREKKERFSLILESASTNQTSMYLCASSLTPLSGSDYEQYFGPGTRLTVT.

The chain carries TRBV5-1 and TRBJ2-7; a possible D gene is TRBD2 (5 bases). Between the trimmed V and J ends, which lost 0 bases and 6 bases, there was a span of 19 bases. The CDR3 length is 16 residues. In germline, CDR1 is SGHRS, CDR2 YFSETQ. CDR3 residues: CASSLDRPRESLEQYF. The CDR3 nucleotides read TGCGCCAGCAGCTTGGACCGCCCCCGGGAAAGTCTCGAGCAGTACTTC.

V is TRBV4-2 and J is TRBJ1-4; D is undetermined. Germline-derived CDR1 and CDR2 are LGHNA and YNFKEQ. This CDR3 is 16 amino acids long. V was pared by 0 bases and J by 4 bases, with 12 bases between. The CDR3 nucleotides read TGTGCCAGCAGCCAAGATCAGGCAGGCAGTAATGAAAAACTGTTTTTT. Its protein is CASSQDQAGSNEKLFF.

The chain recombines TRBV15 with TRBJ1-1; 7 nucleotides align to TRBD1. The germline CDR1 and CDR2 sequences are LNHNV and YYDKDF (reference sequence). The CDR3 totals 15 residues. Unmatched junction bases numbered 8, after V lost 5 bases and J lost 2 bases. The CDR3 spells CATSGGTASNTEAFF. For the CDR3, the DNA is TGTGCCACCAGCGGCGGGACAGCTTCTAACACTGAAGCTTTCTTT.

The chain combines TRBV29-1 with TRBJ2-3; 7 nucleotides align to TRBD2. This CDR3 is built from 15 residues. Trimming removed 3 bases from V and 2 bases from J; junction bases left unmatched: 8. Looked up from germline, CDR1 is SQVTM and CDR2 is ANQGSEA. The CDR3 region is CSVDPSGESTDTQYF. The CDR3 DNA sequence: TGCAGCGTTGACCCAAGCGGGGAATCCACAGATACGCAGTATTTT.

The chain recombines TRBV21-1 with TRBJ1-1; TRBD1 reflects the table's D call only, with no check against the DNA. TRBV21-1 is marked as a pseudogene. CDR3 size: 16 residues. Written as DNA, the CDR3 is TGTGCCAGCAGCAAGAGAAGGACAGGGGATGGGACTGAAGCTTTCTTT. It encodes CASSKRRTGDGTEAFF.

This chain links TRBV9 with TRBJ1-1, with 8 bases aligning to TRBD1. V lost 3 bases and J lost 5; bases outside the gene matches: 6. The germline V gene encodes CDR1 SGDLS and CDR2 YYNGEE. There are 14 residues in the CDR3. The DNA for the CDR3 is TGTGCCAGCAGCGCCGGACAGGGACCAACTGAAGCTTTCTTT. This codes for CASSAGQGPTEAFF.

CDR3 DNA sequence: TGTGCCAGCAGTGAAGGTTGGGGGGGTATCGGCTACGAGCAGTACTTC. It yields the protein CASSEGWGGIGYEQYF. This chain uses TRBV6-1 with TRBJ2-7; the match to TRBD2 covers 7 bases. V dropped 1 base and J dropped 3; count of bases not matched to a gene: 9. CDR1 is MNHNS, CDR2 SASEGT, per germline. The CDR3 is made up of 16 amino acids.

The rearrangement joins TRBV7-9 to TRBJ2-7; D remains ambiguous. The CDR3 totals 14 residues. The germline V gene has CDR1 SEHNR and CDR2 FQNEAQ (reference sequence). The V and J ends lost 1 base and 7 bases respectively, with 14 bases between them. The CDR3 loop reads CASSLGISAEEQYF. CDR3 coding DNA: TGTGCCAGCAGCTTAGGTATCAGTGCGGAAGAGCAGTACTTC. The complete variable domain, with remaining parts taken from reference TRBV7-9 and TRBJ2-7, reads DTGVSQNPRHKITKRGQNVTFRCDPISEHNRLYWYRQTLGQGPEFLTYFQNEAQLEKSRLLSDRFSAERPKGSFSTLEIQRTEQGDSAMYLCASSLGISAEEQYFGPGTRLTVT.

The chain recombines TRBV4-3 with TRBJ1-2, with a weak D call TRBD1 (6 bases). The length of the CDR3 is 13 residues. Trimming cost V 0 bases and J 8 bases, with 10 bases left between them. Germline V lookup: CDR1 LGHNA, CDR2 YSLEER. This CDR3 reads CASSQDNRDGYTF. CDR3 nucleotide sequence: TGCGCCAGCAGCCAAGATAACAGGGACGGCTACACCTTC.

The chain combines TRBV19 with TRBJ2-7; D not resolved. This CDR3 spans 13 amino acids. The V gene lost 4 bases and the J gene lost 2 bases, with 9 bases spanning the gap. Germline CDR1 reads LNHDA; CDR2 reads SQIVND (reference sequence). CDR3 residues: CASSRQNTYEQYF. The CDR3 DNA follows: TGTGCCAGTAGTAGGCAGAATACCTACGAGCAGTACTTC.

This clone rates as medium-sized. The gene calls are TRBV4-3 and TRBJ2-3; D possibly corresponds to TRBD1 (5 bases). This CDR3 has 15 amino acids. Per the germline V gene, CDR1 is LGHNA and CDR2 is YSLEER. Trimming removed 1 base at V and 1 base at J, with 9 bases between. The CDR3 DNA reads TGCGCCAGCAGCCAAGGCACCAGGGGCACAGATACGCAGTATTTT. Translating it yields CASSQGTRGTDTQYF.

The chain links TRBV2 to TRBJ2-1; tentatively, D is TRBD1 or TRBD2 (5 bases each). The germline V gene has CDR1 SNHLY and CDR2 FYNNEI. CDR3 length: 11 amino acids. V lost 8 bases and J lost 4, with 6 bases in between. The CDR3 protein is CASGGYNEQFF. In DNA form, the CDR3 reads TGTGCCAGCGGGGGATACAATGAGCAGTTCTTC.